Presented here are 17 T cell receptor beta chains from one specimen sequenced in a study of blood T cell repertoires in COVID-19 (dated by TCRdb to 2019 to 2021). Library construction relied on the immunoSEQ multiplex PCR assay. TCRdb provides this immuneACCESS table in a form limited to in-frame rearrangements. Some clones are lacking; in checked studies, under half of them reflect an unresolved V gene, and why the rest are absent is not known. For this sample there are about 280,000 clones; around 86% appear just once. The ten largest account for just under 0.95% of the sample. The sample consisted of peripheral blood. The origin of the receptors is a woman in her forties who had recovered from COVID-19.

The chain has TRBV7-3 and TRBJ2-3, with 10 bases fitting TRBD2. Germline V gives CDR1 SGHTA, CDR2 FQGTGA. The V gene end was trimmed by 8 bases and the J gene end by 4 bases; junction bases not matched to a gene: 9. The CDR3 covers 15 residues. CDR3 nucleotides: TGTGCCAGCGCCCGAGGGCTAGCGGGAGCAGATACGCAGTATTTT. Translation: CASARGLAGADTQYF.

Here the CDR3 reads CASQPSFTLHEQYF. CDR3 nucleotides: TGTGCAAGTCAGCCGAGCTTTACCCTCCACGAGCAGTACTTC. The rearrangement uses TRBV12-2 and TRBJ2-7; TRBD2, the D gene given by the table, was not confirmed from the DNA. TRBV12-2 represents a pseudogene. The CDR3 runs 14 residues.

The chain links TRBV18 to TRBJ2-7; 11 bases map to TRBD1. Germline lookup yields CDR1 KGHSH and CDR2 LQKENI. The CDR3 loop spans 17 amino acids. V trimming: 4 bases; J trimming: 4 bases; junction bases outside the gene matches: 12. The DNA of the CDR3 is TGTGCCAGCTCACAAAACTCCCCGGGACAGGGGGTATACGAGCAGTACTTC. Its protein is CASSQNSPGQGVYEQYF. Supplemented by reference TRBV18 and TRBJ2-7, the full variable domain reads NAGVMQNPRHLVRRRGQEARLRCSPMKGHSHVYWYRQLPEEGLKFMVYLQKENIIDESGMPKERFSAEFPKEGPSILRIQQVVRGDSAAYFCASSQNSPGQGVYEQYFGPGTRLTVT.

The CDR3 coding sequence is TGTGCCAGCAGCATCACCCTCGGGGGGTCCTACAATGAGCAGTTCTTC. Amino acid sequence: CASSITLGGSYNEQFF. The chain combines TRBV7-8 with TRBJ2-1, with 7 nucleotides matching TRBD2. The CDR3 spans 16 residues. Germline CDR1 reads SGHVS; CDR2 reads FQNEAQ. Losses at the gene ends were 5 bases for V and 1 base for J; bases not matched to a gene: 8.

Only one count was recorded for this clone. This CDR3 reads CASTGLTYEQYF. The CDR3 nucleotides read TGTGCCAGCACAGGACTGACCTACGAGCAGTACTTC. V and J are TRBV28 and TRBJ2-7, with D possibly TRBD2 on 5 matching bases. The CDR3 has 12 amino acids. Deletions cut 7 bases from V and 2 bases from J, with 9 bases between. CDR1 is MDHEN, CDR2 SYDVKM, per germline.

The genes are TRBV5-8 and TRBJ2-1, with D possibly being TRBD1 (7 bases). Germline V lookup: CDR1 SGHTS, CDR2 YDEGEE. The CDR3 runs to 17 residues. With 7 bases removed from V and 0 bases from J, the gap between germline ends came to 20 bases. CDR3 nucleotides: TGTGCCAGCCGGCGGGGACAGACTGAACCCTCCTACAATGAGCAGTTCTTC. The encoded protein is CASRRGQTEPSYNEQFF.

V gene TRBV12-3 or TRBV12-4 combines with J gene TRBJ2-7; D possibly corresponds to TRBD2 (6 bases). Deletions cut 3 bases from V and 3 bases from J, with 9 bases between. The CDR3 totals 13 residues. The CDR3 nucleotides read TGTGCCAGCAGTTTGGGACTCCACTACGAGCAGTACTTC. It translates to CASSLGLHYEQYF.

The CDR3 here is CASSFSETGQSYEQYF. The CDR3 DNA follows: TGCGCCAGCAGCTTCTCAGAGACAGGGCAGAGCTACGAGCAGTACTTC. The chain combines TRBV5-1 with TRBJ2-7; 7 bases map to TRBD1. The CDR3 spans 16 residues. The germline gives CDR1 SGHRS, CDR2 YFSETQ. With 2 bases clipped from V and 3 bases from J, the junction kept 11 bases outside the gene matches.

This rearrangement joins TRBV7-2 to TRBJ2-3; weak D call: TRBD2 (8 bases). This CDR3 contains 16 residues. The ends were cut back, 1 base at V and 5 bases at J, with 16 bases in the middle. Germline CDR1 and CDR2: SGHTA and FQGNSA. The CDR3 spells CASSLVAGQRGDTQYF. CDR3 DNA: TGTGCCAGCAGCTTAGTAGCGGGACAGAGGGGAGATACGCAGTATTTT.

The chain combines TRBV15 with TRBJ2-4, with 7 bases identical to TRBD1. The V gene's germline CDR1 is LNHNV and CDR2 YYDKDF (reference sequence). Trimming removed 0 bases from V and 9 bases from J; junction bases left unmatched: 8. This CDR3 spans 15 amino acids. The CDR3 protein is CATSRDRGTDSIQYF. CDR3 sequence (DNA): TGTGCCACCAGCAGAGATAGGGGGACAGACAGCATTCAGTACTTC.

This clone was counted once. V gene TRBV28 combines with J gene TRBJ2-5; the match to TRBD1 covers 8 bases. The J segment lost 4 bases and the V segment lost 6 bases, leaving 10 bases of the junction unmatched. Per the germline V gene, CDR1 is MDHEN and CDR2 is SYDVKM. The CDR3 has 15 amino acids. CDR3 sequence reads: CASRARGLWGETQYF. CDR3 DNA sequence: TGTGCCAGCAGGGCCAGGGGGCTTTGGGGAGAGACCCAGTACTTC.

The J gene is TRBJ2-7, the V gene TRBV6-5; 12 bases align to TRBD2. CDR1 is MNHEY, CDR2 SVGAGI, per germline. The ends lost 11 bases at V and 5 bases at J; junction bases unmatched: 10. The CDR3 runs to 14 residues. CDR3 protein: CAVGPTSGSHEQYF. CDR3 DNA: TGTGCCGTAGGCCCGACTAGCGGGAGCCACGAGCAGTACTTC.

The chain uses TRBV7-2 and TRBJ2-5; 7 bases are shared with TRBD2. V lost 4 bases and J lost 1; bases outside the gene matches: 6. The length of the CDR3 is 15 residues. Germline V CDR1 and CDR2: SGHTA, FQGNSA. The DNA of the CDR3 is TGTGCCAGCAGCTGGACGGGAGGTCGCCAAGAGACCCAGTACTTC. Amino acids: CASSWTGGRQETQYF.

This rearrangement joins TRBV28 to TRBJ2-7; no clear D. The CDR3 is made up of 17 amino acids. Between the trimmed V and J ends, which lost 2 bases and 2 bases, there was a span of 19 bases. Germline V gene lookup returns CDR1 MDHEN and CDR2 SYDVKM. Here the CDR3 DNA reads TGTGCCAGCAGTTTAAGGCTAGACCCTCGGTCGCCCTACGAGCAGTACTTC. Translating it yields CASSLRLDPRSPYEQYF.

The CDR3 protein is CASSLWTSGIGGSTDTQYF. CDR3 nucleotide sequence: TGTGCCAGCAGTTTATGGACTAGTGGGATTGGGGGTAGCACAGATACGCAGTATTTT. The chain uses TRBV28 and TRBJ2-3; weak D call: TRBD2 (6 bases). The CDR3 sequence is 19 residues long. The V end lost 0 bases, the J end lost 0 bases, and 19 bases lay between the germline ends. Germline lookup yields CDR1 MDHEN and CDR2 SYDVKM.

The DNA for the CDR3 is TGTGCCAGCAGCTCCCATTTGGCGCGGGAGACCCAGTACTTC. Amino acids: CASSSHLARETQYF. The chain employs TRBV5-4 and TRBJ2-5; D ambiguous. V was shortened by 3 bases and J by 5 bases, with 14 bases between the two germline ends. The V gene's germline CDR1 is SGHNT and CDR2 YYREEE (reference sequence). This CDR3 is 14 amino acids long.

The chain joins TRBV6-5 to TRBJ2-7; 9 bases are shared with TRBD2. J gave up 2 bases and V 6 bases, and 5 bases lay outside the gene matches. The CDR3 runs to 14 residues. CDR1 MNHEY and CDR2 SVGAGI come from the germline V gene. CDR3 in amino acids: CASSLAGRPYEQYF. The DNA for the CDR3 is TGTGCCAGCAGCCTAGCGGGGAGGCCCTACGAGCAGTACTTC.